Sequencing of this TCR beta chain was carried out in a study of control samples from healthy donors and cancer patients. Germline assignment: CDR1 MDHEN and CDR2 SYDVKM. V shed 5 bases and J shed 5 bases, with 9 bases lying between them. The CDR3 has 13 amino acids. The table came from immunoSEQ multiplex PCR; TCRdb's copy has only in-frame clones and leaves some out. The listing records fewer than 200,000 clones. Sequences were obtained from blood. V gene TRBV28 combines with J gene TRBJ2-2, with D perhaps matching TRBD1 (6 bases). The clonotype originates from a woman younger than 45 in good health. For the CDR3, the DNA is TGTGCCAGCAGTAGGACAGAGACCGGGGAGCTGTTTTTT. Residues: CASSRTETGELFF.